The clone carrying this T cell receptor (beta chain) was recorded at least ten times. Through Arm-PCR of CDR3 regions and iRepertoire HTBI primers, TCR beta libraries were built. TCRdb re-called the multiplex PCR reads with MiXCR, one entry per CDR3 protein. The sample includes 410,000 or so distinct CDR3 sequences, about 15% of them seen just once. As for time point: newly diagnosed GD, antithyroid drugs for less than 3 months. From RNA extracted from PBMCs, the TCR library was made. The data were obtained in a study of regulatory T cells in long-lasting Graves disease. The same data also went into a second study, on T cells in Graves' hyperthyroidism and ophthalmopathy. According to that study: Ophthalmopathy could be told apart from stable hyperthyroidism with a 13 V-J model.

This clonotype was sampled from a woman aged 25-40 years with Graves disease. Here the sequenced sample was peripheral blood mononuclear cells (PBMCs), taken at new diagnosis, from a patient treated with antithyroid drugs.

Here the CDR3 DNA reads TGCGCCAGCAGCTTGGGAGTTTGGACAGTGAACACTGAAGCTTTCTTT. It codes for CASSLGVWTVNTEAFF. This rearrangement joins TRBV5-1 to TRBJ1-1, with D maybe TRBD1 (6 bases). Between the trimmed V and J ends, which lost 0 bases and 0 bases, there was a span of 12 bases. CDR3 length equals 16 residues. CDR1 is SGHRS, CDR2 YFSETQ, per germline.